These 7 T cell receptor beta chains share one sample of origin, sequenced in a study of blood T cell repertoires in COVID-19. Repertoires were generated with immunoSEQ multiplex PCR, while TCRdb's copy carries only in-frame clones and drops some. The sample records 110,000 to 150,000 clones, about 90% being singletons. Sequencing used peripheral blood. Receptors were obtained from a woman of 80 years or more with acute or convalescent COVID-19.

V gene TRBV6-5 combines with J gene TRBJ2-2; 9 bases fit TRBD1. The CDR3 is 15 residues long. Germline V gene lookup returns CDR1 MNHEY and CDR2 SVGAGI. V shed 6 bases and J 5 bases; nucleotides not matched to a gene: 7. CDR3 sequence (DNA): TGTGCCAGCAGGAACAGGGGGCAGGGGACCGGGGAGCTGTTTTTT. Protein: CASRNRGQGTGELFF.

The gene calls are TRBV5-1 and TRBJ2-6; D may be TRBD2 (5 bases). The CDR3 totals 15 residues. Germline CDR1 and CDR2: SGHRS and YFSETQ. V was clipped by 4 bases and J by 4 bases, with 12 bases between them. CDR3: CASSVGLPGANVLTF. CDR3 coding DNA: TGCGCCAGCAGCGTAGGACTGCCGGGGGCCAACGTCCTGACTTTC.

The chain couples TRBV11-3 to TRBJ2-2, with D perhaps matching TRBD2 (5 bases). Trimming left V 0 bases short and J 5 bases short, with 16 bases between. The CDR3 is 17 residues long. Germline V gene lookup returns CDR1 SGHNT and CDR2 YENEEA. CDR3 region: CASSLERAGERTGELFF. The CDR3 nucleotides read TGTGCCAGCAGCTTAGAGAGGGCCGGGGAGAGGACCGGGGAGCTGTTTTTT. The full variable domain, completed using reference TRBV11-3 and TRBJ2-2, is EAGVVQSPRYKIIEKKQPVAFWCNPISGHNTLYWYLQNLGQGPELLIRYENEEAVDDSQLPKDRFSAERLKGVDSTLKIQPAELGDSAVYLCASSLERAGERTGELFFGEGSRLTVL.

The J gene is TRBJ1-2, the V gene TRBV5-1, with a weak D call TRBD1 (6 bases). Germline V CDR1 and CDR2: SGHRS, YFSETQ. The CDR3 extends over 14 amino acids. V was cut by 3 bases and J by 8 bases, with 17 bases left in between. DNA of the CDR3: TGCGCCAGCAGCTCCTACCTGACAGGAGGAGGCTACACCTTC. Translation: CASSSYLTGGGYTF. Complete variable domain (other parts from reference TRBV5-1 and TRBJ1-2): KAGVTQTPRYLIKTRGQQVTLSCSPISGHRSVSWYQQTPGQGLQFLFEYFSETQRNKGNFPGRFSGRQFSNSRSEMNVSTLELGDSALYLCASSSYLTGGGYTFGSGTRLTVV.

The chain recombines TRBV2 with TRBJ2-2, with a possible D match to TRBD2 (6 bases). V lost 6 bases, J lost 7 bases, and 15 bases lay in between. Germline CDR1 is SNHLY and CDR2 is FYNNEI. The CDR3 contains 14 residues. CDR3 protein: CASRPTSGDGELFF. DNA of the CDR3: TGTGCCAGCAGACCGACCTCGGGGGACGGGGAGCTGTTTTTT.

The chain recombines TRBV9 with TRBJ1-4; maybe TRBD1 (6 bases). CDR1 and CDR2 from the germline V gene are SGDLS and YYNGEE. The CDR3 spans 16 residues. Trimming removed 0 bases from V and 8 bases from J, with 17 bases in between. The DNA of the CDR3 is TGTGCCAGCAGCGTAGGAGGACAGCTTAATGGGGAAAAACTGTTTTTT. The encoded protein is CASSVGGQLNGEKLFF.

The chain is built from TRBV18 and TRBJ1-1; maybe TRBD1 (5 bases). V was shortened by 6 bases and J by 0 bases, with 20 bases between the two germline ends. CDR3 size: 17 residues. From germline, CDR1 is KGHSH and CDR2 LQKENI. The CDR3 nucleotides are TGTGCCAGCTCTACTGCCCGCCCAGGGTCTATGAACACTGAAGCTTTCTTT. Translated, it gives CASSTARPGSMNTEAFF. The full variable domain, completed using reference TRBV18 and TRBJ1-1, is NAGVMQNPRHLVRRRGQEARLRCSPMKGHSHVYWYRQLPEEGLKFMVYLQKENIIDESGMPKERFSAEFPKEGPSILRIQQVVRGDSAAYFCASSTARPGSMNTEAFFGQGTRLTVV.